Many counts were recorded for the clone carrying this T cell receptor (beta chain). The data were taken from a study of human T cells and chemical hapten exposure. For the study at large: Patches with 0.01% DPC went on the upper back, and the tests were read at 6 days.

The library tagged individual cDNA molecules with unique molecular identifiers. TCRdb re-called the RACE reads through MiXCR, storing one row per CDR3 protein. The table records 42,000 or so distinct CDR3 sequences, 8% to 9% of them present only once. Time point denoted: patch test 2, 6 weeks after DPC sensitization. Noted treatment: therapeutic diphenylcyclopropenone sensitization with weekly scalp DPC. Total RNA was isolated from unfractionated whole blood. Trimming left V 4 bases short and J 1 base short, with 13 bases between. The CDR3 spans 15 residues. Per germline, CDR1 MDHEN and CDR2 SYDVKM. The sample consisted of whole blood, taken in connection with sensitization to the hapten diphenylcyclopropenone (DPC). The V and J genes are TRBV28 and TRBJ1-1, with a possible D match to TRBD1 (5 bases). The sequence was obtained from a woman aged 40 to 55 with alopecia areata. Some clones in this sample may be carry-over from other donors' samples. In nucleotides, the CDR3 is TGTGCCAGCAGTTGGGGCCCCCTGGGGAACACTGAAGCTTTCTTT. Its translation is CASSWGPLGNTEAFF. The whole variable domain, remainder taken from reference TRBV28 and TRBJ1-1, is DVKVTQSSRYLVKRTGEKVFLECVQDMDHENMFWYRQDPGLGLRLIYFSYDVKMKEKGDIPEGYSVSREKKERFSLILESASTNQTSMYLCASSWGPLGNTEAFFGQGTRLTVV.